This T cell receptor (beta chain) was observed in a study of OX40 agonist ivuxolimab in advanced cancers. The overall study: Intravenous ivuxolimab was administered to patients every 2 weeks at 0.01 to 10 mg/kg.

Profiled with immunoSEQ multiplex PCR; TCRdb holds only in-frame clones, not every one. The repertoire consists of about 73,000 clones, with just over 85% occurring once and the leading ten covering approximately 2.8%. This specimen was CD4+ or CD8+ T cells sorted from blood, taken in a trial of the OX40 agonist ivuxolimab. The sequence derives from an adult with an advanced solid tumor such as melanoma, head and neck, liver or kidney cancer.

The CDR3 sequence: CASTREANQPQHF. CDR3 coding DNA: TGTGCCAGTACCCGGGAAGCCAATCAGCCCCAGCATTTT. The chain uses TRBV19 and TRBJ1-5; no definite D call. The CDR3 totals 13 residues. In germline, CDR1 is LNHDA, CDR2 SQIVND (reference sequence). Between the trimmed V and J ends, which lost 7 bases and 3 bases, there was a span of 10 bases.